The 19 T cell receptor beta chains presented below share a single source sample, sequenced in a study of human T cells and chemical hapten exposure. Time point given: patch test 1, 2 weeks after DPC sensitization. Indicated treatment: therapeutic diphenylcyclopropenone sensitization with weekly scalp DPC. TCRdb passed the RACE reads through MiXCR, listing each CDR3 protein once. The sample gives 380,000 or so distinct CDR3 sequences, approximately 4.4% of which show up once; 2% to 2.5% is in the top ten. Sequences were derived from whole blood, sampled in connection with sensitization to the hapten diphenylcyclopropenone (DPC). The receptors originated from a woman aged 45-60 years with alopecia areata. Some clones in this sample may be carry-over from other donors' samples.

This clonotype came up many times. CDR3 loop: CASSLSGRASEQYF. CDR3 coding DNA: TGTGCCAGCAGTTTAAGCGGGAGGGCCTCCGAGCAGTACTTC. This chain links TRBV27 with TRBJ2-7; 10 bases match TRBD2. In germline, CDR1 is MNHEY, CDR2 SMNVEV (reference sequence). This CDR3 spans 14 amino acids. V lost 2 bases, J lost 6 bases, and 4 bases stayed unmatched.

V usage is TRBV4-2 and J usage is TRBJ2-5; 7 bases agree with TRBD1. The CDR3 loop spans 15 amino acids. The germline V gene encodes CDR1 LGHNA and CDR2 YNFKEQ. V lost 1 base to trimming and J lost 4 bases; unmatched junction nucleotides: 6. The CDR3 DNA reads as TGTGCCAGCAGCCAAGTACAGGGGCAATCAGAGACCCAGTACTTC. Encoded protein: CASSQVQGQSETQYF.

The sample holds many counts of this clonotype. The chain uses TRBV7-2 and TRBJ1-1; D gene uncertain. This CDR3 is built from 14 residues. The V gene lost 5 bases and the J gene lost 0 bases, with 10 bases spanning the gap. Germline V gene lookup returns CDR1 SGHTA and CDR2 FQGNSA. The CDR3 sequence is CASSAMTLNTEAFF. DNA for the CDR3: TGTGCCAGCAGCGCCATGACTTTGAACACTGAAGCTTTCTTT. The variable domain in full, completed from reference TRBV7-2 and TRBJ1-1, reads GAGVSQSPSNKVTEKGKDVELRCDPISGHTALYWYRQSLGQGLEFLIYFQGNSAPDKSGLPSDRFSAERTGGSVSTLTIQRTQQEDSAVYLCASSAMTLNTEAFFGQGTRLTVV.

This clonotype was detected ten times or more. The chain carries TRBV29-1 and TRBJ1-2, with a possible D match to TRBD1 (5 bases). The length of the CDR3 is 12 residues. Germline V gene data show CDR1 as SQVTM and CDR2 as ANQGSEA. V lost 3 bases and J 2 bases, leaving 7 bases between the germline ends. The CDR3 reads CSVDTGNYGYTF. CDR3 DNA: TGCAGCGTTGATACAGGAAACTATGGCTACACCTTC.

The chain carries TRBV5-1 and TRBJ2-7; 9 nucleotides align to TRBD1. This CDR3 contains 14 residues. V dropped 3 bases and J dropped 7; count of bases not matched to a gene: 8. Germline V lookup: CDR1 SGHRS, CDR2 YFSETQ. This CDR3 reads CASSSGTGLEEQYF. CDR3 coding DNA: TGCGCCAGCAGCTCGGGGACAGGGCTAGAAGAGCAGTACTTC. The variable domain in full, with the rest retrieved from reference TRBV5-1 and TRBJ2-7, is KAGVTQTPRYLIKTRGQQVTLSCSPISGHRSVSWYQQTPGQGLQFLFEYFSETQRNKGNFPGRFSGRQFSNSRSEMNVSTLELGDSALYLCASSSGTGLEEQYFGPGTRLTVT.

This clonotype has a count of ten or more. The chain recombines TRBV5-1 with TRBJ2-3; 8 nucleotides line up with TRBD2. The germline CDR1 and CDR2 sequences are SGHRS and YFSETQ. The CDR3 is made up of 15 amino acids. V gave up 2 bases and J gave up 0 bases; unmatched junction bases: 2. CDR3 DNA: TGCGCCAGCAGCTTAGCGGGAGCTAGCACAGATACGCAGTATTTT. This sequence encodes CASSLAGASTDTQYF.

The genes are TRBV6-1 and TRBJ1-5; D not resolved. The V and J ends lost 4 bases and 3 bases respectively, with 7 bases between them. The CDR3 has 13 residues. Germline assignment: CDR1 MNHNS and CDR2 SASEGT. The CDR3 DNA sequence: TGTGCCAGCAGTGGGGCCTACAATCAGCCCCAGCATTTT. As protein: CASSGAYNQPQHF.

This clonotype has a handful of counts. The chain carries TRBV5-1 and TRBJ2-3; TRBD2 might be the D (6 bases). This CDR3 has 13 amino acids. The V gene's germline CDR1 is SGHRS and CDR2 YFSETQ. V lost 4 bases and J lost 5, with 11 bases in between. This chain's CDR3 is CASSMGGEDTQYF. CDR3 nucleotide sequence: TGCGCCAGCAGCATGGGGGGTGAAGATACGCAGTATTTT.

This clonotype has at least ten counts. The chain uses TRBV7-2 and TRBJ2-5; tentatively, D is TRBD1 (6 bases). The CDR3 is 16 amino acids. V lost 4 bases and J 7 bases, leaving 22 bases between the germline ends. Germline CDR1 and CDR2: SGHTA and FQGNSA. The CDR3 DNA reads TGTGCCAGCAGCTACAATCCGGGACACTACTTTGGGACCCAGTACTTC. The encoded protein is CASSYNPGHYFGTQYF.

This chain uses TRBV27 with TRBJ2-7, with D perhaps matching TRBD1 (6 bases). V was pared by 1 base and J by 2 bases, with 12 bases between. The CDR3 has 15 amino acids. Germline V CDR1 and CDR2: MNHEY, SMNVEV (reference sequence). The CDR3 DNA follows: TGTGCCAGCAGTTTATATGGGACACTCACCTACGAGCAGTACTTC. Its protein is CASSLYGTLTYEQYF.

This clonotype was counted ten times or more. The V gene is TRBV11-2, the J gene TRBJ1-6; D remains unclear. V was cut by 0 bases and J by 5 bases, with 11 bases left in between. This CDR3 region has 16 residues. Germline CDR1 SGHAT, CDR2 FQNNGV. Written as DNA, the CDR3 is TGTGCCAGCAGCTTAGAGGTGTGGCAAAATAATTCACCCCTCCACTTT. Amino acids: CASSLEVWQNNSPLHF. Supplemented by reference TRBV11-2 and TRBJ1-6, the full variable domain reads EAGVAQSPRYKIIEKRQSVAFWCNPISGHATLYWYQQILGQGPKLLIQFQNNGVVDDSQLPKDRFSAERLKGVDSTLKIQPAKLEDSAVYLCASSLEVWQNNSPLHFGNGTRLTVT.

This clonotype has a count of ten or more. This rearrangement joins TRBV4-3 to TRBJ1-2; D remains unclear. This CDR3 spans 16 amino acids. The germline V gene encodes CDR1 LGHNA and CDR2 YSLEER. V was clipped by 0 bases and J by 0 bases, with 11 bases between them. The chain's CDR3 is CASSQEIASTNYGYTF. CDR3 sequence (DNA): TGCGCCAGCAGCCAAGAAATAGCATCTACTAACTATGGCTACACCTTC.

This clonotype was detected ten times or more. V is TRBV4-1 and J is TRBJ2-1; 8 nucleotides line up with TRBD1. Germline V gene data show CDR1 as MGHRA and CDR2 as YSYEKL. The ends lost 0 bases at V and 6 bases at J; junction bases unmatched: 7. The CDR3 consists of 16 residues. CDR3 loop: CASSQDRTGPGNEQFF. In DNA form, the CDR3 reads TGCGCCAGCAGCCAAGACCGGACAGGGCCGGGCAATGAGCAGTTCTTC.

This clonotype has ten or more counts. J is TRBJ2-7 and V is TRBV12-3 or TRBV12-4; D may match TRBD1 or TRBD2 (5 bases each). This CDR3 region has 12 residues. The CDR3 DNA reads TGTGTCAGTCGGGGACCCAACTACGAGCAGTACTTC. Translation gives CVSRGPNYEQYF.

The rearrangement joins TRBV5-1 to TRBJ2-6; no clear D. Germline V gene data show CDR1 as SGHRS and CDR2 as YFSETQ. V lost 3 bases to trimming and J lost 4 bases, with 14 bases between them. The CDR3 spans 16 residues. The CDR3 sequence is CASSSGRAFGANVLTF. The CDR3, as DNA: TGCGCCAGCAGCTCCGGACGGGCCTTCGGGGCCAACGTCCTGACTTTC.

The sample holds a few counts of this clonotype. The chain has TRBV20-1 and TRBJ1-5, with D perhaps TRBD1 (5 bases). Per germline, CDR1 DFQATT and CDR2 SNEGSKA (reference sequence). Trimming removed 3 bases from V and 7 bases from J, with 13 bases in between. The CDR3 is 13 residues long. CDR3 sequence: CSARGSGLQPQHF. The CDR3 nucleotides read TGCAGTGCTAGGGGGTCGGGACTCCAGCCCCAGCATTTT.

This clonotype was counted a few times. The rearrangement uses TRBV27 and TRBJ1-5; 7 bases are shared with TRBD1. The CDR3 consists of 15 residues. J gave up 2 bases and V 5 bases, and 6 bases lay outside the gene matches. CDR1 is MNHEY, CDR2 SMNVEV, per germline (reference sequence). CDR3 protein: CASSASQGRNQPQHF. The CDR3 DNA reads as TGTGCCAGCAGTGCGTCACAGGGGCGCAATCAGCCCCAGCATTTT.

This clonotype occurred many times. This chain links TRBV29-1 with TRBJ1-4; perhaps TRBD1 as D (6 bases). This CDR3 comprises 13 residues. V dropped 4 bases and J dropped 10 bases, with 16 bases sitting between them. Germline V gene lookup returns CDR1 SQVTM and CDR2 ANQGSEA. The CDR3 loop is CSVGKQGGGKLFF. As DNA, the CDR3 is TGCAGCGTTGGTAAACAGGGAGGAGGAAAACTGTTTTTT.

This clonotype was counted at least ten times. The chain uses TRBV3-1 and TRBJ2-7, with TRBD1 identical over 7 bases. With V trimmed by 3 bases and J by 2 bases, 4 bases remained unmatched. The CDR3 has 14 amino acids. The germline V gene has CDR1 LGHDT and CDR2 YNNKEL (reference sequence). CDR3 DNA sequence: TGTGCCAGCAGCCATAGCCAGGGGGCCTACGAGCAGTACTTC. This codes for CASSHSQGAYEQYF.